The 29 T cell receptor beta chains reported below all come from one sample, sequenced in a study of liver allograft versus peripheral blood T cells. About the research overall: T cell receptor repertoires in transplanted livers were compared with those in recipients' peripheral blood.

TCRdb reprocessed the reads with MiXCR, giving one entry per CDR3 protein. Of about 400 distinct CDR3 sequences in the sample, 25% to 30% were seen once. Every receptor here comes from a human patient who had a liver transplant. Some T cells may have originated in the graft donor.

The rearrangement links TRBV28 to TRBJ2-7; 10 bases agree with TRBD1. The V gene end was trimmed by 3 bases and the J gene end by 4 bases; junction bases not matched to a gene: 0. This CDR3 is 13 amino acids long. The germline gives CDR1 MDHEN, CDR2 SYDVKM. CDR3 loop: CASSLDRGYEQYF. DNA for the CDR3: TGTGCCAGCAGTTTGGACAGGGGGTACGAGCAGTACTTC.

This clonotype is deemed large. The rearrangement uses TRBV27 and TRBJ2-1; 7 bases are a match to TRBD2. Germline V gives CDR1 MNHEY, CDR2 SMNVEV (reference sequence). The length of the CDR3 is 16 residues. The V and J ends lost 2 bases and 2 bases, in that order; junction bases with no gene match: 6. In DNA, the CDR3 is TGTGCCAGCAGTTTAAGGGACTACCCCCCCTACAATGAGCAGTTCTTC. Its protein is CASSLRDYPPYNEQFF.

The chain recombines TRBV5-4 with TRBJ2-7; a possible D gene is TRBD1 (6 bases). V lost 0 bases and J lost 0, with 13 bases in between. Germline values: CDR1 SGHNT, CDR2 YYREEE (reference sequence). CDR3 size: 16 residues. CDR3: CASSLVTGDPSYEQYF. CDR3 nucleotide sequence: TGTGCCAGCAGCTTGGTGACAGGCGATCCCTCCTACGAGCAGTACTTC.

This clonotype was seen repeatedly, ten times or more. The chain is built from TRBV27 and TRBJ1-1; the D gene is possibly TRBD1 (5 bases). Per the germline V gene, CDR1 is MNHEY and CDR2 is SMNVEV (reference sequence). The CDR3 sequence is 17 residues long. Trimming stripped 5 bases from V and 0 bases from J, with 19 bases between. CDR3: CASSLGASRTMNTEAFF. The CDR3, as DNA: TGTGCCAGCAGTCTTGGGGCCTCAAGGACGATGAACACTGAAGCTTTCTTT.

This clonotype is termed medium-sized. This chain connects TRBV28 to TRBJ2-7; D not certain. The CDR3 covers 11 residues. V lost 5 bases, J lost 4 bases, and 6 bases lay in between. Per germline, CDR1 MDHEN and CDR2 SYDVKM. The CDR3: CASSAGYEQYF. CDR3 DNA: TGTGCCAGCAGTGCAGGATACGAGCAGTACTTC. Using reference TRBV28 and TRBJ2-7 for the parts outside the CDR3, the full variable domain is DVKVTQSSRYLVKRTGEKVFLECVQDMDHENMFWYRQDPGLGLRLIYFSYDVKMKEKGDIPEGYSVSREKKERFSLILESASTNQTSMYLCASSAGYEQYFGPGTRLTVT.

Details on this clonotype: A far larger clone differs by one base, so this is likely a read error. This rearrangement joins TRBV5-5 to TRBJ1-3; the D is unclear. Germline CDR1 reads SGHKS; CDR2 reads YYEKEE (reference sequence). This CDR3 has 11 amino acids. The DNA of the CDR3 is TGTGCCGGCAGCTTGCTAAACACCATATATTTT. Its translation: CAGSLLNTIYF. Full variable domain (missing parts from reference TRBV5-5 and TRBJ1-3): DAGVTQSPTHLIKTRGQQVTLRCSPISGHKSVSWYQQVLGQGPQFIFQYYEKEERGRGNFPDRFSARQFPNYSSELNVNALLLGDSALYLCAGSLLNTIYFGEGSWLTVV.

The chain has TRBV10-3 and TRBJ2-5, with TRBD1 matching over 10 bases. The V gene's germline CDR1 is ENHRY and CDR2 SYGVKD. CDR3 length: 15 residues. V was clipped by 7 bases and J by 4 bases; unmatched bases: 9. DNA for the CDR3: TGTGCCATCATGAGGACAGGGGGAGTCGGAGAGACCCAGTACTTC. This encodes CAIMRTGGVGETQYF.

Relative to its sample, this clonotype is medium-sized. The rearrangement uses TRBV14 and TRBJ1-4; D is perhaps TRBD1 (6 bases). V lost 4 bases and J lost 5, with 14 bases in between. Looked up from germline, CDR1 is SGHDN and CDR2 is FVKESK. The CDR3 runs 15 residues. The CDR3 sequence: CASSLGRGGNEKLFF. In DNA form, the CDR3 reads TGTGCCAGCAGCCTCGGGAGAGGGGGAAATGAAAAACTGTTTTTT.

This clonotype was seen a handful of times. The J gene is TRBJ1-1, the V gene TRBV11-2, with TRBD1 matching 7 bases. CDR1 is SGHAT and CDR2 is FQNNGV in the germline V gene. Trimming removed 7 bases from V and 5 bases from J; junction bases left unmatched: 16. The CDR3 runs 16 residues. The DNA for the CDR3 is TGTGCCAGCACCATATCCAGGGGGGAAGGATGGACTGAAGCTTTCTTT. Translating it yields CASTISRGEGWTEAFF.

By frequency in the sample, this clonotype is large (0.1 to 1%). The chain uses TRBV6-1 and TRBJ2-1, with a tentative D call TRBD2 (6 bases). Germline V lookup: CDR1 MNHNS, CDR2 SASEGT. The CDR3 contains 14 residues. V dropped 3 bases and J dropped 6 bases, with 12 bases sitting between them. This chain's CDR3 is CASSDRGTSNEQFF. In DNA form, the CDR3 reads TGTGCCAGCAGTGATCGGGGGACCTCCAATGAGCAGTTCTTC.

This clonotype appeared many times. The V gene is TRBV30, the J gene TRBJ2-7; D gene ambiguous. The germline CDR1 and CDR2 sequences are GTSNPN and SVGIG (reference sequence). CDR3 length: 10 residues. V was pared by 1 base and J by 6 bases, with 4 bases between. The CDR3 reads CAWSEGEQYF. CDR3 nucleotides: TGTGCCTGGAGTGAGGGCGAGCAGTACTTC.

The J gene is TRBJ2-1, the V gene TRBV7-2, with D unclear. V was cut by 0 bases and J by 10 bases, with 13 bases left in between. This CDR3 is 14 amino acids long. Germline loops: CDR1 SGHTA, CDR2 FQGNSA. The CDR3 is CASSLAFGIKEQFF. The CDR3 nucleotides are TGTGCCAGCAGCTTAGCGTTCGGAATCAAAGAGCAGTTCTTC.

This rearrangement joins TRBV7-9 to TRBJ2-7; D may be TRBD1 (5 bases). Germline CDR1 reads SEHNR; CDR2 reads FQNEAQ (reference sequence). The CDR3 has 12 residues. The CDR3 DNA follows: TGTGCTTCCCGGACAAACAGCTACGAGCAGTACTTC. It codes for CASRTNSYEQYF.

This clonotype is judged large. This chain links TRBV19 with TRBJ2-1; the D is unclear. Germline V lookup: CDR1 LNHDA, CDR2 SQIVND (reference sequence). Trimming left V 7 bases short and J 0 bases short, with 13 bases between. This CDR3 comprises 15 residues. The CDR3 spells CASTFSSNSYNEQFF. The CDR3 DNA follows: TGTGCCAGTACTTTTTCCTCCAACTCCTACAATGAGCAGTTCTTC.

The CDR3 protein is CASSLAFGINEQFF. In DNA form, the CDR3 reads TGTGCCAGCAGCTTAGCGTTCGGAATCAATGAGCAGTTCTTC. This rearrangement joins TRBV7-2 to TRBJ2-1, with D hard to call. CDR1 SGHTA and CDR2 FQGNSA come from the germline V gene. Trimming cost V 0 bases and J 6 bases, with 9 bases left between them. CDR3 length: 14 residues.

By frequency in the sample, this clonotype is hyperexpanded. The chain has TRBV20-1 and TRBJ2-3, with 7 nucleotides matching TRBD2. Per the germline V gene, CDR1 is DFQATT and CDR2 is SNEGSKA (reference sequence). CDR3 length: 14 amino acids. The CDR3 nucleotides are TGCAGCGATTTCGGACTAGACTACACAGATACGCAGTATTTT. It encodes CSDFGLDYTDTQYF.

In the case of this clonotype: A far more abundant clone sits one base away, making this likely a read error. The chain recombines TRBV6-5 with TRBJ2-1; possible D gene TRBD2, 6 bases. CDR1 is MNHEY and CDR2 is SVGAGI in the germline V gene. The CDR3 runs to 14 residues. For the CDR3, the DNA is TGTGTCAGCAGTGATCGGGGGACCTCCAATGAGCAGTTCTTC. Translation gives CVSSDRGTSNEQFF.

This clonotype is classed as medium-sized. The chain joins TRBV28 to TRBJ2-7, with 7 bases that match TRBD1. CDR1 and CDR2 (germline): MDHEN, SYDVKM. The CDR3 has 14 residues. V dropped 5 bases and J dropped 2; count of bases not matched to a gene: 6. For the CDR3, the DNA is TGTGCCAGCAGTCACCGGGACAGAGCCTACGAGCAGTACTTC. As protein: CASSHRDRAYEQYF.

This clonotype qualifies as medium-sized (0.01 to 0.1%). This chain connects TRBV19 to TRBJ1-2; D remains ambiguous. Trimming cost V 3 bases and J 8 bases, with 10 bases left between them. Per germline, CDR1 LNHDA and CDR2 SQIVND (reference sequence). The CDR3 contains 12 residues. CDR3 DNA sequence: TGTGCCAGTAGTATGGGGAGGGCCGGCTACACCTTC. It yields the protein CASSMGRAGYTF. The whole variable domain, filled in from reference TRBV19 and TRBJ1-2, reads DGGITQSPKYLFRKEGQNVTLSCEQNLNHDAMYWYRQDPGQGLRLIYYSQIVNDFQKGDIAEGYSVSREKKESFPLTVTSAQKNPTAFYLCASSMGRAGYTFGSGTRLTVV.

This clonotype has only a few counts. This chain connects TRBV6-1 to TRBJ2-1, with TRBD2 matching over 13 bases. Germline trimming cut 7 bases from V and 5 bases from J; bases unmatched to any gene: 2. Germline V CDR1 and CDR2: MNHNS, SASEGT. This CDR3 is 14 amino acids long. Here the CDR3 reads CASNGLAGDNEQFF. CDR3 DNA sequence: TGTGCCAGCAACGGACTAGCGGGGGACAATGAGCAGTTCTTC.

This clonotype is labeled medium-sized. The chain joins TRBV6-1 to TRBJ2-7, with TRBD1 matching 9 bases. J lost 2 bases, V lost 1 base, and 6 bases had no gene match. The germline gives CDR1 MNHNS, CDR2 SASEGT. The length of the CDR3 is 16 residues. CDR3 region: CASSEDPGQGTYEQYF. CDR3 bases: TGTGCCAGCAGTGAAGACCCGGGACAGGGAACCTACGAGCAGTACTTC.

CDR3 coding DNA: TGTGCCAGCAGCCCACCCAGGGTAACTGAAGCTTTCTTT. Its protein is CASSPPRVTEAFF. V and J are TRBV7-9 and TRBJ1-1; D may be TRBD1 (5 bases). The CDR3 covers 13 residues. The V gene lost 5 bases and the J gene lost 5 bases, with 12 bases spanning the gap. CDR1 is SEHNR, CDR2 FQNEAQ, per germline (reference sequence).

This clonotype was counted ten times or more. The V and J genes are TRBV9 and TRBJ1-1; D might be TRBD1 (5 bases). This CDR3 region has 15 residues. Trimming cost V 0 bases and J 0 bases, with 9 bases left between them. Germline V lookup: CDR1 SGDLS, CDR2 YYNGEE. The CDR3 DNA reads TGTGCCAGCAGCGTAGCGGGGGGGATGAACACTGAAGCTTTCTTT. Translation gives CASSVAGGMNTEAFF.

This clonotype is categorized as large. The J gene is TRBJ2-7, the V gene TRBV20-1; D call uncertain. Germline lookup yields CDR1 DFQATT and CDR2 SNEGSKA (reference sequence). Trimming cost V 8 bases and J 1 base, with 9 bases left between them. This CDR3 contains 11 residues. Here the CDR3 DNA reads TGCAGTCCGGACGGATCCTACGAGCAGTACTTC. Translation: CSPDGSYEQYF.

In this sample, this clonotype is medium-sized (0.01 to 0.1%). V and J are TRBV19 and TRBJ1-1; TRBD1 matches 9 bases. The CDR3 runs 14 residues. Trimming cost V 8 bases and J 3 bases; bases outside gene matches: 7. The germline CDR1 and CDR2 sequences are LNHDA and SQIVND (reference sequence). CDR3 loop: CASRTGDVYTEAFF. CDR3 nucleotide sequence: TGTGCCAGTCGGACAGGGGATGTGTACACTGAAGCTTTCTTT.

This clonotype was seen just once. This sequence is one base from a far larger clone and is likely a read error. The V and J genes are TRBV20-1 and TRBJ2-1; D is unclear. From germline, CDR1 is DFQATT and CDR2 SNEGSKA (reference sequence). This CDR3 contains 13 residues. Trimming took off 2 bases at V and 13 bases at J, with 18 bases between the two ends. DNA for the CDR3: TGCAGTGCTAGACCCTACGGAGAAGAGACCCAGTTCTTC. Protein product: CSARPYGEETQFF.

With respect to this clonotype: A far larger clone is one nucleotide away, so this likely arose from a read error. The chain is built from TRBV12-3 or TRBV12-4 and TRBJ1-2; D gene ambiguous. This CDR3 region has 12 residues. CDR3 DNA: TGTGTCAGCAGTTACCCGGACGATGGCTACACCTTC. Residues: CVSSYPDDGYTF.

The chain has TRBV29-1 and TRBJ2-2, with D perhaps matching TRBD1 (5 bases). V lost 8 bases to trimming and J lost 5 bases, with 12 bases between them. This CDR3 is built from 12 residues. Germline V gene data show CDR1 as SQVTM and CDR2 as ANQGSEA. The CDR3 region is CSSIRDTGELFF. CDR3 DNA sequence: TGCAGCTCAATCAGGGATACCGGGGAGCTGTTTTTT.

This clonotype has a single count. The chain employs TRBV10-3 and TRBJ2-5; D may be TRBD2 (6 bases). The CDR3 is 14 residues long. Germline V lookup: CDR1 ENHRY, CDR2 SYGVKD. Trimming pared 4 bases from V and 2 bases from J, leaving 11 bases between. The CDR3 here is CAISAPGVQETQYF. The CDR3 coding sequence is TGTGCCATCAGTGCCCCGGGGGTTCAAGAGACCCAGTACTTC.